Listed below are T cell receptor beta chains from one sample, sequenced in a study of blood T cell repertoires in COVID-19. Produced via immunoSEQ multiplex PCR; TCRdb's table is partial and in-frame only. Among 180,000 or so clones listed, around 81% were seen once. The specimen was peripheral blood. Receptor source: a middle-aged woman with COVID-19, enrolled during active disease. CDR3s include the opening cysteine and the closing phenylalanine or tryptophan. Fields, in order: clone size, J gene, D gene, V gene, CDR3 protein, CDR3 DNA. The D gene is left open where the match is weak. Not every row has a clone size; where given, it reads once, few, many or a size class.

NA	TRBJ2-2	NA	TRBV4-1	CASSQTGTNTGELFF	TGCGCCAGCAGCCAAACAGGGACGAACACCGGGGAGCTGTTTTTT
few	TRBJ2-7	TRBD1	TRBV29-1	CSVQGQPYEQYF	TGCAGCGTCCAGGGACAGCCCTACGAGCAGTACTTC
NA	TRBJ2-1	TRBD2	TRBV19	CASSTGGSSYNEQFF	TGTGCCAGTAGTACTGGCGGGAGCTCCTACAATGAGCAGTTCTTC
NA	TRBJ2-3	NA	TRBV5-1	CASSSGLRAGKADTQYF	TGCGCCAGCAGCTCGGGGTTGAGGGCGGGAAAGGCAGATACGCAGTATTTT
NA	TRBJ1-2	TRBD1	TRBV7-8	CASSPGTAYGYTF	TGTGCCAGCAGCCCCGGGACAGCCTATGGCTACACCTTC
NA	TRBJ1-1	NA	TRBV6-5	CASSYSIRANTEAFF	TGTGCCAGCAGTTACTCGATCAGGGCGAACACTGAAGCTTTCTTT
NA	TRBJ2-1	NA	TRBV27	CASSPRLGALNEQFF	TGTGCCAGCAGTCCACGCCTGGGGGCGCTTAATGAGCAGTTCTTC
NA	TRBJ1-1	TRBD1	TRBV6-2/TRBV6-3	CASSYLRGGGWNEAFF	TGTGCCAGCAGTTACTTACGAGGGGGCGGTTGGAACGAAGCTTTCTTT
NA	TRBJ1-6	TRBD1	TRBV18	CASSLQGEGGSPNF	TGTGCCAGCTCTCTCCAGGGCGAAGGGGGCTCACCGAACTTT
NA	TRBJ2-7	TRBD1	TRBV5-4	CATAGQGRHEQYF	TGTGCCACCGCCGGACAGGGCAGGCACGAGCAGTACTTC
NA	TRBJ2-5	NA	TRBV5-1	CASSLDVSRGETQYF	TGCGCCAGCAGCTTGGACGTCTCCCGCGGGGAGACCCAGTACTTC
NA	TRBJ2-7	NA	TRBV27	CASSWTPASYEQYF	TGTGCCAGCAGTTGGACACCTGCTTCCTACGAGCAGTACTTC
few	TRBJ2-2	NA	TRBV7-8	CASSLKGQDTGELFF	TGTGCCAGCAGCTTAAAGGGGCAGGACACCGGGGAGCTGTTTTTT
NA	TRBJ1-2	TRBD1	TRBV29-1	CSATGGSYGYTF	TGCAGCGCCACAGGGGGCTCCTATGGCTACACCTTC
NA	TRBJ1-1	TRBD1	TRBV2	CASTRTGGEGTEAFF	TGTGCCAGCACACGGACAGGGGGCGAGGGCACTGAAGCTTTCTTT
NA	TRBJ2-5	TRBD1	TRBV18	CASSPGTGHTETQYF	TGTGCCAGCTCACCAGGGACAGGCCACACGGAGACCCAGTACTTC
NA	TRBJ1-3	NA	TRBV3-1/TRBV3-2	CASSHQGNSGNTIYF	TGTGCCAGCAGCCACCAGGGGAACTCTGGAAACACCATATATTTT
NA	TRBJ2-5	TRBD2	TRBV30	CAWSAFERGADQYF	TGTGCCTGGAGTGCATTCGAGCGGGGGGCCGATCAGTACTTC
NA	TRBJ2-7	TRBD1	TRBV28	CASSFLFGQGKYEQYF	TGTGCCAGCAGTTTTCTTTTCGGACAGGGTAAATACGAGCAGTACTTC
NA	TRBJ2-5	NA	TRBV20-1	CSASGKETQYF	TGCAGTGCTAGCGGGAAAGAGACCCAGTACTTC
NA	TRBJ2-3	TRBD1	TRBV7-9	CASSHRQGDSTDTQYF	TGTGCCAGCAGCCACCGACAGGGGGATAGCACAGATACGCAGTATTTT
NA	TRBJ1-2	NA	TRBV12-3/TRBV12-4	CASSEGGSHGYTF	TGTGCCAGCAGCGAGGGAGGGTCGCATGGCTACACCTTC
NA	TRBJ2-1	TRBD2	TRBV9	CASSVASETSGVYNEQFF	TGTGCCAGCAGCGTAGCGTCGGAGACTAGCGGGGTTTACAATGAGCAGTTCTTC
few	TRBJ1-4	TRBD1	TRBV2	CASSEKTQGVRLFF	TGTGCCAGCAGTGAAAAGACCCAGGGGGTGAGGCTGTTTTTT
once	TRBJ2-3	TRBD2	TRBV4-2	CASSPSGGDTDTQYF	TGTGCCAGCAGCCCCTCCGGGGGGGACACAGATACGCAGTATTTT
NA	TRBJ2-7	NA	TRBV28	CASSYGGTEEYEQYF	TGTGCCAGCAGCTACGGCGGGACAGAGGAGTACGAGCAGTACTTC
NA	TRBJ1-2	NA	TRBV3-1/TRBV3-2	CASSQNKGSGYGYTF	TGTGCCAGCAGCCAGAATAAGGGGTCTGGCTATGGCTACACCTTC
NA	TRBJ2-1	NA	TRBV27	CASSYYPMRTNEQFF	TGTGCCAGCAGTTATTATCCAATGCGAACTAATGAGCAGTTCTTC
many	TRBJ2-5	NA	TRBV6-6	CASSQLEQETQYF	TGTGCCAGCAGCCAGTTGGAGCAAGAGACCCAGTACTTC
NA	TRBJ1-1	NA	TRBV10-3	CAISESLFVAGRGVNTEAFF	TGTGCCATCAGTGAGTCGTTGTTTGTGGCAGGGAGGGGGGTGAACACTGAAGCTTTCTTT
NA	TRBJ2-5	TRBD2	TRBV4-1	CASSQDPGLAGGQETQYF	TGCGCCAGCAGCCAAGATCCAGGACTAGCGGGGGGCCAAGAGACCCAGTACTTC
NA	TRBJ1-2	NA	TRBV2	CASLGRDLVGYTF	TGTGCCAGCCTCGGGAGGGACCTCGTAGGCTACACCTTC
NA	TRBJ2-5	NA	TRBV9	CASSPGQQGRETQYF	TGTGCCAGCAGCCCCGGGCAACAGGGTAGGGAGACCCAGTACTTC
few	TRBJ1-1	NA	TRBV6-2/TRBV6-3	CASSDRVVTEAFF	TGTGCCAGCAGTGACAGAGTGGTTACTGAAGCTTTCTTT
NA	TRBJ1-3	NA	TRBV9	CASSKGDRDTIYF	TGTGCCAGCAGCAAAGGGGATCGTGACACCATATATTTT
NA	TRBJ2-7	NA	TRBV6-5	CASAILTGEQYF	TGTGCCAGCGCGATCCTTACGGGGGAGCAGTACTTC
NA	TRBJ2-1	TRBD2	TRBV6-5	CASSSGRPPHNEQFF	TGTGCCAGCAGCAGCGGGAGGCCCCCCCACAATGAGCAGTTCTTC
NA	TRBJ2-6	NA	TRBV7-3	CASSPVGGTGANVLTF	TGTGCCAGCAGCCCCGTCGGGGGTACTGGGGCCAACGTCCTGACTTTC
NA	TRBJ2-5	NA	TRBV10-2	CASNREGQPQETQYF	TGCGCCAGCAACCGAGAGGGACAACCACAAGAGACCCAGTACTTC
NA	TRBJ2-1	TRBD2	TRBV5-4	CASKIAGGSSYNEQFF	TGTGCCAGCAAAATAGCGGGGGGTAGCTCCTACAATGAGCAGTTCTTC
NA	TRBJ2-1	TRBD2	TRBV7-9	CASSPTRLAGSYNEQFF	TGTGCCAGCAGCCCAACGCGACTAGCGGGATCCTACAATGAGCAGTTCTTC
NA	TRBJ1-5	NA	TRBV3-1/TRBV3-2	CASSRQRNQPQHF	TGTGCCAGCAGCCGACAACGGAATCAGCCCCAGCATTTT
NA	TRBJ1-1	NA	TRBV29-1	CSVAGGPNTEAFF	TGCAGCGTTGCCGGGGGACCGAACACTGAAGCTTTCTTT
NA	TRBJ1-2	TRBD1	TRBV5-1	CASNPHGQAGYGYTF	TGCGCCAGCAACCCACACGGACAGGCGGGCTATGGCTACACCTTC
NA	TRBJ2-1	TRBD2	TRBV7-8	CASSFSGSSYNEQFF	TGTGCCAGCAGCTTTAGCGGGAGCTCCTACAATGAGCAGTTCTTC
NA	TRBJ2-1	NA	TRBV4-1	CASSQGRDDYNEQFF	TGCGCCAGCAGCCAAGGGAGGGACGATTACAATGAGCAGTTCTTC
NA	TRBJ2-1	NA	TRBV20-1	CSASGQNNEQFF	TGCAGTGCTAGTGGACAGAACAATGAGCAGTTCTTC
NA	TRBJ2-1	TRBD2	TRBV7-3	CASSSGLAPNEQFF	TGTGCCAGCAGCTCGGGACTAGCTCCCAATGAGCAGTTCTTC
NA	TRBJ2-1	NA	TRBV4-2	CASSQEETGSSVEQFF	TGTGCCAGCAGCCAAGAGGAAACAGGGAGTTCGGTTGAGCAGTTCTTC
few	TRBJ1-3	TRBD1	TRBV9	CASSVAGTGWGNTIYF	TGTGCCAGCAGCGTAGCTGGGACAGGGTGGGGAAACACCATATATTTT
NA	TRBJ2-5	NA	TRBV10-3	CAISESGGSETQYF	TGTGCCATCAGTGAGTCTGGAGGGTCGGAGACCCAGTACTTC
NA	TRBJ2-1	NA	TRBV19	CASSIGRENEQFF	TGTGCCAGTAGTATTGGCCGGGAAAATGAGCAGTTCTTC
NA	TRBJ2-5	TRBD2	TRBV18	CASSPRLAGGSQETQYF	TGTGCCAGCTCACCAAGACTAGCGGGGGGCAGCCAAGAGACCCAGTACTTC
NA	TRBJ1-2	TRBD1	TRBV6-5	CASSYTGQGAGYTF	TGTGCCAGCAGTTACACGGGACAGGGAGCCGGCTACACCTTC
NA	TRBJ2-2	NA	TRBV28	CASRTVNTGELFF	TGTGCCAGCAGGACAGTAAACACCGGGGAGCTGTTTTTT
once	TRBJ1-1	NA	TRBV11-2	CASSFFEQGGTEAFF	TGTGCCAGCAGCTTTTTCGAACAGGGCGGGACTGAAGCTTTCTTT